The following is a TCR beta chain sequence with its context. What it binds is not known. These data are taken from a study of T-cell memory formation after mild COVID-19. Study as a whole: Largely donor-specific TCR clusters were found. Study results and caveats: Those CD4+ clones that contracted were mainly in CM and EM (CD8+ ones in EMRA).

CDR3 length equals 13 residues. CDR1 and CDR2 (germline): DFQATT, SNEGSKA (reference sequence). V lost 0 bases, J lost 7 bases, and 2 bases stayed unmatched. With constant-segment primers, 5'RACE yielded cDNA libraries of TCR alpha and TCR beta that carried sample barcodes and UMIs. TCRdb fed the 5' RACE reads into MiXCR, producing one record per CDR3 protein. The table records approximately 300,000 distinct CDR3 sequences, roughly 21% of them present only once. The material sequenced was PBMCs or a T cell subset sorted from them (not recorded which). The origin of this receptor is a man between 18 and 29 years old who had mild COVID-19 (a few samples of this study predate the infection). Cell type and time point are not known. J is TRBJ2-5 and V is TRBV20-1; the match to TRBD2 covers 10 bases. CDR3 nucleotides: TGCAGTGCTAGAGACCCTAGCGGGAGGACCCAGTACTTC. Protein: CSARDPSGRTQYF.